The sequence of this T cell receptor (beta chain) was determined in a study of beta chain features in type 1 diabetes. This clone was counted a few times. Its antigen is not known. Whole-study findings and limits: Whether TCRB rearrangement is influenced by HLA type was left unresolved in this analysis. Type 1 diabetes patients had TCRB CDR3s that were shorter (moderately but significantly so) in all four CD4+ subsets.

The study reverse transcribed the entire isolated RNA, so it sequenced expressed TCRB transcripts. TCRdb keeps only in-frame clones here, not all; method: immunoSEQ multiplex PCR. In the table there are some 660,000 clones, more than 12% of which are singletons. Naive, central memory, regulatory and stem cell-like memory cells within the CD4+ compartment were sorted using CD45RO/CCR7/CD25/CD127/CD95/CD27. The authors obtained over 95% purity in all sorted populations. The sequence came from a man younger than 30 with type 1 diabetes. Sequencing was carried out using naive CD4+ T cells from blood.

CDR3 nucleotides: TGCAGCGTTGTCGAGGGGAATGGCTATGGCTACACCTTC. Amino acid sequence: CSVVEGNGYGYTF. This chain connects TRBV29-1 to TRBJ1-2; possible D gene TRBD1, 5 bases. The ends were cut back, 4 bases at V and 4 bases at J, with 13 bases in the middle. Germline assignment: CDR1 SQVTM and CDR2 ANQGSEA. The CDR3 has 13 amino acids.